The 3 T cell receptor beta chains reported below all come from one sample, sequenced in a study of T cell responses to AZD1222 COVID-19 vaccine. Produced via immunoSEQ multiplex PCR; TCRdb's table is partial and in-frame only. This sample has approximately 160,000 clones, with approximately 93% found just once. The source material was peripheral blood, sampled on day 0 of AZD1222 vaccination. The receptor set was obtained from an adult in good health.

The genes are TRBV6-5 and TRBJ1-2, with 7 bases identical to TRBD1. The CDR3 has 16 residues. After removal of 0 bases from V and 6 bases from J, the junction contained 10 bases not matched to a gene. CDR1 and CDR2 (germline): MNHEY, SVGAGI. The CDR3 here is CASSYSTGTVIDGYTF. CDR3 DNA sequence: TGTGCCAGCAGTTACTCGACAGGGACCGTGATCGATGGCTACACCTTC.

J is TRBJ1-6 and V is TRBV28, with a tentative D call TRBD1 (5 bases). CDR1 and CDR2 (germline): MDHEN, SYDVKM. This CDR3 has 14 amino acids. The V gene lost 5 bases and the J gene lost 15 bases, with 20 bases spanning the gap. The CDR3 nucleotides are TGTGCCAGCAGTGACGACAGTGGACTTCTCGTCCTCCACTTT. It encodes CASSDDSGLLVLHF.

This clone was counted a single time. The V call is TRBV2, the J call TRBJ2-1, with no clear D. The CDR3 spans 15 residues. The germline V gene has CDR1 SNHLY and CDR2 FYNNEI. Trimming stripped 6 bases from V and 0 bases from J, with 12 bases between. The CDR3 is CASSSDSSSYNEQFF. DNA of the CDR3: TGTGCCAGCAGCAGCGACTCGAGCTCCTACAATGAGCAGTTCTTC. The whole variable domain, remainder taken from reference TRBV2 and TRBJ2-1, is EPEVTQTPSHQVTQMGQEVILRCVPISNHLYFYWYRQILGQKVEFLVSFYNNEISEKSEIFDDQFSVERPDGSNFTLKIRSTKLEDSAMYFCASSSDSSSYNEQFFGPGTRLTVL.